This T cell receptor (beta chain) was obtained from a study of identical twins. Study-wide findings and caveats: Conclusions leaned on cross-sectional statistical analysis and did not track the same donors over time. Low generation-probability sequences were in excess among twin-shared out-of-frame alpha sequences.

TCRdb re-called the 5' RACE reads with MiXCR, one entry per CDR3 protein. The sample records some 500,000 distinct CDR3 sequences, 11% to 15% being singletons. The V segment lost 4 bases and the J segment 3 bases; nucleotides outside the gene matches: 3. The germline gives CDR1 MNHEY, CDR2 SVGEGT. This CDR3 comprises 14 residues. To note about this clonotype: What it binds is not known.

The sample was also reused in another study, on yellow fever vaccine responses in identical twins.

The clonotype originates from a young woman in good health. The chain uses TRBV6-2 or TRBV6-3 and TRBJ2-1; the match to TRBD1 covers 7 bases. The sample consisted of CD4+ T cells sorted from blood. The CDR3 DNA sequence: TGTGCCAGCAGTTTCCAGGGGGACTACAATGAGCAGTTCTTC. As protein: CASSFQGDYNEQFF.